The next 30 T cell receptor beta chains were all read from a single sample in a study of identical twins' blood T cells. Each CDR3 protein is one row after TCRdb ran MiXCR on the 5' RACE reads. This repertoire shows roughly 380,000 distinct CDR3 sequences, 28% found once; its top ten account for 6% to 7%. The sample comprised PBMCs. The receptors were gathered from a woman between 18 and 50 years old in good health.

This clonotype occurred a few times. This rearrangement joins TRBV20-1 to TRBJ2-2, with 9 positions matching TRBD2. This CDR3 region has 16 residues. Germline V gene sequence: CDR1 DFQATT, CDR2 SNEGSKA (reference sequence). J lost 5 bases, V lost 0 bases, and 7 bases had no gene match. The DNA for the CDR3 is TGCAGTGCTAGAGATCTTCTAGCGGGACAAACCGGGGAGCTGTTTTTT. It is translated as CSARDLLAGQTGELFF.

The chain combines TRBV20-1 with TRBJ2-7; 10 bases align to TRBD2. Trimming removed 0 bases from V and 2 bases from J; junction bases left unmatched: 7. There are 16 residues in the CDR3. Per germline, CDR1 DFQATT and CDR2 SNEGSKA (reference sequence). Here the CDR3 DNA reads TGCAGTGCTAGAGATATGGGACTAGCGAAAACCTACGAGCAGTACTTC. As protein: CSARDMGLAKTYEQYF.

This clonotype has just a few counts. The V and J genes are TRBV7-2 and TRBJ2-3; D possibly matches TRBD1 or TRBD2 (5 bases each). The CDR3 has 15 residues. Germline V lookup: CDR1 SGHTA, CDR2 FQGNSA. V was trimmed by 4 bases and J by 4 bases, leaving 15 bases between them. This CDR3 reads CASSSRQGRADTQYF. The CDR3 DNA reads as TGTGCCAGCAGCTCTAGGCAGGGACGAGCAGATACGCAGTATTTT.

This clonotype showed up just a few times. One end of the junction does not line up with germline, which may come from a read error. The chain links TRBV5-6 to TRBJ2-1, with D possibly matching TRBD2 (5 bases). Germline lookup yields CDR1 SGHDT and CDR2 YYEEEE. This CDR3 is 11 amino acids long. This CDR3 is CAGSYEEVEFF. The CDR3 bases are TGTGCCGGCAGTTATGAGGAGGTCGAGTTCTTC.

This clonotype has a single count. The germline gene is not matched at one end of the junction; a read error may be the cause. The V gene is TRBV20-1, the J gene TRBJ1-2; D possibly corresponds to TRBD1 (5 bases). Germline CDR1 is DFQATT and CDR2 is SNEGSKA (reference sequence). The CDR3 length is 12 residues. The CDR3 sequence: CSARVQGEGYAF. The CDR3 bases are TGCAGTGCTAGAGTCCAGGGCGAGGGCTACGCCTTC.

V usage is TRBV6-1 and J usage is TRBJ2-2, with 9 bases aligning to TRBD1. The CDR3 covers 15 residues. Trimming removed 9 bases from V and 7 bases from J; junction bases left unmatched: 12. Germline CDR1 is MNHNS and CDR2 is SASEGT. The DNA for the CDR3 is TGTGCCAGTTATCCGGGACAGGGTGGGTTCGGGGAGCTGTTTTTT. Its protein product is CASYPGQGGFGELFF.

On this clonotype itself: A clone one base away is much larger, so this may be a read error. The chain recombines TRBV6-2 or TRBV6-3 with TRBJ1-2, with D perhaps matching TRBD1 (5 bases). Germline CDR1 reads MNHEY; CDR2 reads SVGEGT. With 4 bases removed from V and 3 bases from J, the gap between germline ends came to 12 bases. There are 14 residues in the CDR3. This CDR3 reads CASSFEGVYYGYTF. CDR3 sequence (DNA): TGTGCCAGCAGTTTTGAAGGGGTTTACTATGGCTACACCTTC.

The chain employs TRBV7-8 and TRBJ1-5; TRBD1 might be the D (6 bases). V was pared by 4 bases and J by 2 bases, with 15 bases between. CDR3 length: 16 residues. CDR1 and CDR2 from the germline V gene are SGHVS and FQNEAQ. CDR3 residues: CASSSSVRGGNQPQHF. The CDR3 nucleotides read TGTGCCAGCAGCTCGTCGGTCAGGGGAGGCAATCAGCCCCAGCATTTT.

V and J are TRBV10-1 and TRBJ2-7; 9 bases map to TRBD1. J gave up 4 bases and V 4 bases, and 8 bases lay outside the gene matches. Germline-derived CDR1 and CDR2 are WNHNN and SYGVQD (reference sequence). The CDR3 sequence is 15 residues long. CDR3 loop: CASSAPGQGIYEQYF. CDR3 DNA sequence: TGCGCCAGCAGTGCTCCGGGACAGGGTATTTACGAGCAGTACTTC.

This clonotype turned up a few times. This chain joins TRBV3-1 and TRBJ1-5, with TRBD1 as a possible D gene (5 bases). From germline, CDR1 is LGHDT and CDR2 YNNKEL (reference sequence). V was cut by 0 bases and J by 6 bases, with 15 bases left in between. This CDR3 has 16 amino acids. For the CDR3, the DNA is TGTGCCAGCAGCCAAGACATGACAGAGGTGGGTCAGCCCCAGCATTTT. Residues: CASSQDMTEVGQPQHF.

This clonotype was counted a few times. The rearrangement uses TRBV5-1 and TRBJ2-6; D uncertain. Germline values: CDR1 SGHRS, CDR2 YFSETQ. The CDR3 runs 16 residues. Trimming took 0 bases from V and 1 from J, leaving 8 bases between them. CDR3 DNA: TGCGCCAGCAGCTTGGACAACCTATCTGGGGCCAACGTCCTGACTTTC. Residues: CASSLDNLSGANVLTF.

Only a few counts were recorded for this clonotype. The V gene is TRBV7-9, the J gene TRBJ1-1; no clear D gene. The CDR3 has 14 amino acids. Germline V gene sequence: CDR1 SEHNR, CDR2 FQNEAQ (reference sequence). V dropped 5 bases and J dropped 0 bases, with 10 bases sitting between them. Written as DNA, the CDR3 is TGTGCCAGCAGCGTCCGTAAGATGAACACTGAAGCTTTCTTT. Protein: CASSVRKMNTEAFF.

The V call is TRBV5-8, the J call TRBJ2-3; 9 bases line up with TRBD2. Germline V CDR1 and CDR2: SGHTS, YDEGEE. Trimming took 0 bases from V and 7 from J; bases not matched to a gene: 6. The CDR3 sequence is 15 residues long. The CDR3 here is CASSLDGGGGYTQYF. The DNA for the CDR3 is TGTGCCAGCAGCTTGGATGGCGGGGGGGGATATACGCAGTATTTT.

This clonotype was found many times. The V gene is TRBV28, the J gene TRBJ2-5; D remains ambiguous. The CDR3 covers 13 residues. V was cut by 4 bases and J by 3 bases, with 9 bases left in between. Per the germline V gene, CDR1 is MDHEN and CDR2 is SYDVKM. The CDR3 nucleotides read TGTGCCAGCAGTTCAGGAGACGAAGAGACCCAGTACTTC. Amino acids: CASSSGDEETQYF.

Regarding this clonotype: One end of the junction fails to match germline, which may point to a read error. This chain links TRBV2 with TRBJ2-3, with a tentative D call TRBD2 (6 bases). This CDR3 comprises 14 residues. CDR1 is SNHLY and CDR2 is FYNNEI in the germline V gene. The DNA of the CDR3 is TGTGCCAGCACTGAAGAAACTGGGGGGGATACGCAGTATTTT. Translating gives CASTEETGGDTQYF.

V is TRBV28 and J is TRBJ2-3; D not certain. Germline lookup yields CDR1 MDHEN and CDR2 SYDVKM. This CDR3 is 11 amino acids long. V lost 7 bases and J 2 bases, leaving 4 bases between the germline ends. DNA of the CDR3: TGTGCCAGCACCGCCACAGATACGCAGTATTTT. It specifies CASTATDTQYF.

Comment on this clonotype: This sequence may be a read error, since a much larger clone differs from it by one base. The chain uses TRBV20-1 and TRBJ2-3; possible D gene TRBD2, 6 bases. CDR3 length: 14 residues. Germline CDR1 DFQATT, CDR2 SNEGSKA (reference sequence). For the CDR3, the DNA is TGCAGTGCTAGGACGACTTGGGTAGCGGATACGCAGTGTTTT. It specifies CSARTTWVADTQCF.

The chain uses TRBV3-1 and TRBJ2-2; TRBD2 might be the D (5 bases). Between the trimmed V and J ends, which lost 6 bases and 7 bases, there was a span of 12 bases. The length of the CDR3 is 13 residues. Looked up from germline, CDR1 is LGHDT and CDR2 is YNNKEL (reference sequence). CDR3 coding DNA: TGTGCCAGCAGTTGGACTGACGACGGGGAGCTGTTTTTT. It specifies CASSWTDDGELFF.

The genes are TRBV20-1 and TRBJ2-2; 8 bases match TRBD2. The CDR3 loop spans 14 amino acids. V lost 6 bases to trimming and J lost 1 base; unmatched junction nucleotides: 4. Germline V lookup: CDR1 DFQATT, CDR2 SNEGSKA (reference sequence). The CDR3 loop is CSARSGGNTGELFF. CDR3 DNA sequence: TGCAGTGCGCGCAGCGGGGGGAACACCGGGGAGCTGTTTTTT.

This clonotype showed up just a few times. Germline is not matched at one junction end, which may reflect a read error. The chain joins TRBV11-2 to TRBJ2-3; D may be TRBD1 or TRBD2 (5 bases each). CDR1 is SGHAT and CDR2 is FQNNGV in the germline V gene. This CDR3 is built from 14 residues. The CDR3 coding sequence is TGCGCCAGCGGTTCCGTGGGGGTCACAGATACGCAGTATTTT. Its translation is CASGSVGVTDTQYF.

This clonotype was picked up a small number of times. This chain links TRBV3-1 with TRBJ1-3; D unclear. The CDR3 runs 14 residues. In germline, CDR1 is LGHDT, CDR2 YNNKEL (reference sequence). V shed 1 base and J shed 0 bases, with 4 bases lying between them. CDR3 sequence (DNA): TGTGCCAGCAGCCAAGGTCCCTCTGGAAACACCATATATTTT. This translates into CASSQGPSGNTIYF. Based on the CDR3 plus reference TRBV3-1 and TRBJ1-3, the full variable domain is DTAVSQTPKYLVTQMGNDKSIKCEQNLGHDTMYWYKQDSKKFLKIMFSYNNKELIINETVPNRFSPKSPDKAHLNLHINSLELGDSAVYFCASSQGPSGNTIYFGEGSWLTVV.

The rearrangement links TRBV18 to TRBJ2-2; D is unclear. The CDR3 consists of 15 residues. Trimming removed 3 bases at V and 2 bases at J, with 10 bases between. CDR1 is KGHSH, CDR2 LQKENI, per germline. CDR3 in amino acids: CASSPRHLNTGELFF. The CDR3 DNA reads TGTGCCAGCTCACCTCGGCACCTTAACACCGGGGAGCTGTTTTTT.

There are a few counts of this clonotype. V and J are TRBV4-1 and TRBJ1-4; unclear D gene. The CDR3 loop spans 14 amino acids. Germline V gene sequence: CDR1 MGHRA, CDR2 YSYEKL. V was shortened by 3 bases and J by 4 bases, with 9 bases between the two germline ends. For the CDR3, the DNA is TGCGCCAGCAGCCAGTTAACAGTTAATGAAAAACTGTTTTTT. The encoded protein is CASSQLTVNEKLFF.

This CDR3 is CASSYWNTEAFF. The CDR3 DNA is TGTGCCAGCAGCTACTGGAACACTGAAGCTTTCTTT. The chain recombines TRBV7-9 with TRBJ1-1; D call uncertain. The V end was cut by 4 bases, the J end by 1 base, with 4 bases between. From germline, CDR1 is SEHNR and CDR2 FQNEAQ (reference sequence). The CDR3 loop spans 12 amino acids.

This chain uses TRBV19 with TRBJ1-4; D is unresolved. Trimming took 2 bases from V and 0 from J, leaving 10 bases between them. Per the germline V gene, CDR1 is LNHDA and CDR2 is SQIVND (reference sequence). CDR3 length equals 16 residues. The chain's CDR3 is CASSIRGRATNEKLFF. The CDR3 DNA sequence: TGTGCCAGTAGTATAAGAGGCCGAGCAACTAATGAAAAACTGTTTTTT.

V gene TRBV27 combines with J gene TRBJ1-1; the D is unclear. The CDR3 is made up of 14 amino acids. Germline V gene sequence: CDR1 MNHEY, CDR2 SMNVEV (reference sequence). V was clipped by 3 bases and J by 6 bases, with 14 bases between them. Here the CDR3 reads CASSLYLRESEAFF. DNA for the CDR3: TGTGCCAGCAGTTTGTATCTTAGGGAATCTGAAGCTTTCTTT.

The chain's CDR3 is CSVVRGVDEQYF. The CDR3 DNA is TGCAGCGTTGTTCGGGGGGTGGACGAGCAGTACTTC. The chain carries TRBV29-1 and TRBJ2-7, with 7 bases that match TRBD2. Germline CDR1 reads SQVTM; CDR2 reads ANQGSEA. V lost 4 bases, J lost 5 bases, and 5 bases stayed unmatched. The CDR3 length is 12 residues.

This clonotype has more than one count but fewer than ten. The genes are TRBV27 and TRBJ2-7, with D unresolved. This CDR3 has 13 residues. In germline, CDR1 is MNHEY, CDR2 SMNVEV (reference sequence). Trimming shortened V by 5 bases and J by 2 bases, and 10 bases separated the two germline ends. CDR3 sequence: CASSPASPYEQYF. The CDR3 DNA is TGTGCCAGCAGTCCTGCATCCCCCTACGAGCAGTACTTC.

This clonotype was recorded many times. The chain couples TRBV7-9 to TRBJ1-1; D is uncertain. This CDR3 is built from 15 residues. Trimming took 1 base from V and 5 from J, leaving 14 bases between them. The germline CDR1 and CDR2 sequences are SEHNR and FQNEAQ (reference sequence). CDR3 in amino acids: CASSLVGTGGTEAFF. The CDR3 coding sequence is TGTGCCAGCAGCTTAGTGGGCACGGGTGGAACTGAAGCTTTCTTT.

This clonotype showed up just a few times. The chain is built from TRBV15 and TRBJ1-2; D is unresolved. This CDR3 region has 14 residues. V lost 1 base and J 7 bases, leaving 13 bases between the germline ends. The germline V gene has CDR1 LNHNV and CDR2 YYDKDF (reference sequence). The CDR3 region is CATSRVWRDGGYTF. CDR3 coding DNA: TGTGCCACCAGCAGAGTATGGAGGGATGGTGGCTACACCTTC.